The rows below give T cell receptor beta chains drawn from one sample of a study of blood T cell repertoires in COVID-19. TCRdb keeps only in-frame clones here, not all; method: immunoSEQ multiplex PCR. The table has roughly 380,000 clones, approximately 77% seen once. Sequencing input: peripheral blood. The receptors here all came from a human donor with acute or convalescent COVID-19. The donor label of this sample is uncertain. CDR3s include the opening cysteine and the closing phenylalanine or tryptophan. D genes are given only for firm matches. Rows give clone size only sometimes, using once, few, many, or a class for an expanded clone.

abundance,v_gene,d_gene,j_gene,CDR3aa,CDR3nt
.,TRBV7-8,.,TRBJ1-1,CASSLTIQVKNTEAFF,TGTGCCAGCAGCTTAACAATACAAGTGAAGAACACTGAAGCTTTCTTT
.,TRBV13,.,TRBJ2-1,CASSFRQMGNEQFF,TGTGCCAGCAGCTTTCGACAAATGGGCAATGAGCAGTTCTTC
.,TRBV15,.,TRBJ2-1,CATAGGAIKNEQFF,TGTGCCACCGCGGGCGGAGCCATTAAGAATGAGCAGTTCTTC
once,TRBV18,TRBD1,TRBJ2-5,CASSPHRGETQYF,TGTGCCAGCTCACCACACAGGGGAGAGACCCAGTACTTC
.,TRBV12-3/TRBV12-4,.,TRBJ1-5,CASSFPRQPQHF,TGTGCCAGCAGTTTCCCGAGGCAGCCCCAGCATTTT
.,TRBV6-5,.,TRBJ1-2,CASSYGQGGHTF,TGTGCCAGCAGTTACGGGCAGGGTGGCCACACCTTC
once,TRBV2,.,TRBJ1-5,CASSERQQYQPQHF,TGTGCCAGCAGTGAACGACAGCAATATCAGCCCCAGCATTTT
.,TRBV5-1,TRBD1,TRBJ1-1,CASSRQGSENTEAFF,TGCGCCAGCAGCAGACAGGGGTCGGAGAACACTGAAGCTTTCTTT
.,TRBV5-6,TRBD1,TRBJ1-1,CASSWDRVTTEAFF,TGTGCCAGCAGCTGGGACAGGGTGACTACTGAAGCTTTCTTT
.,TRBV24-1,TRBD2,TRBJ2-1,CATSATSGRGDEQFF,TGTGCCACCTCCGCGACTAGCGGGAGAGGCGATGAGCAGTTCTTC
.,TRBV10-3,TRBD2,TRBJ2-7,CAISEASGLVVEQYF,TGTGCCATCAGTGAAGCTAGCGGCCTGGTTGTCGAGCAGTACTTC
.,TRBV19,.,TRBJ1-1,CASRPTGYGQGFTEAFF,TGTGCCAGTAGACCTACCGGGTACGGTCAGGGTTTCACTGAAGCTTTCTTT
.,TRBV30,.,TRBJ1-2,CAWSVHSGSRGWTAMFVGYTF,TGTGCCTGGAGTGTACACTCCGGTTCGAGAGGGTGGACAGCCATGTTCGTTGGCTACACCTTC
.,TRBV9,.,TRBJ1-2,CASSDGDNSGYTF,TGTGCCAGCAGCGACGGGGACAATAGTGGCTACACCTTC
few,TRBV14,.,TRBJ2-3,CASSRSLPGTDTQYF,TGTGCCAGCAGCCGTAGCCTACCAGGCACAGATACGCAGTATTTT
.,TRBV3-1/TRBV3-2,TRBD1,TRBJ1-2,CASSQGWQGEVGYTF,TGTGCCAGCAGCCAAGGTTGGCAGGGGGAGGTTGGCTACACCTTC
.,TRBV15,.,TRBJ1-2,CATSRVAGNYGYTF,TGTGCCACCAGCAGAGTTGCCGGGAACTATGGCTACACCTTC
.,TRBV28,.,TRBJ1-4,CASSLNGRGRATNEKLFF,TGTGCCAGCAGTTTAAACGGCAGGGGCCGAGCAACTAATGAAAAACTGTTTTTT
.,TRBV11-3,.,TRBJ1-1,CASSLRDSEAFF,TGTGCCAGCAGCTTACGGGACTCTGAAGCTTTCTTT
few,TRBV5-1,TRBD1,TRBJ1-1,CASSLGTGVLDEAFF,TGCGCCAGCAGCTTGGGGACAGGGGTGTTGGATGAAGCTTTCTTT
.,TRBV19,.,TRBJ2-1,CASSGTLRGEQFF,TGTGCCAGTAGTGGTACCCTCCGAGGGGAGCAGTTCTTC
.,TRBV6-6,.,TRBJ2-4,CASSFDIRIQYF,TGTGCCAGCAGTTTCGACATAAGGATTCAGTACTTC
.,TRBV4-1,.,TRBJ1-1,CASSQAGRERTEAFF,TGCGCCAGCAGCCAAGCTGGAAGGGAGAGGACTGAAGCTTTCTTT
.,TRBV10-2,.,TRBJ2-7,CASSDNSYEQYF,TGCGCCAGCAGTGATAACTCCTACGAGCAGTACTTC
.,TRBV30,.,TRBJ2-3,CAWRLAGTDTQYF,TGTGCCTGGAGGTTAGCGGGCACAGATACGCAGTATTTT
.,TRBV11-2,TRBD1,TRBJ2-5,CASSTRTGGAEATQYF,TGTGCCAGCAGCACCCGGACAGGGGGGGCCGAGGCTACCCAGTACTTC
.,TRBV5-1,.,TRBJ1-1,CASRGVRNTEAFF,TGCGCCAGCCGGGGAGTTCGAAACACTGAAGCTTTCTTT
.,TRBV7-9,.,TRBJ2-2,CASSLHGTGELFF,TGTGCCAGCAGCTTACACGGGACCGGGGAGCTGTTTTTT
.,TRBV7-8,.,TRBJ1-5,CASSPTGTNQPQHF,TGTGCCAGCAGCCCTACAGGGACCAATCAGCCCCAGCATTTT
.,TRBV2,.,TRBJ1-6,CASRKGNTNNSPLHF,TGTGCCAGCAGGAAGGGGAACACCAATAATTCACCCCTCCACTTT
.,TRBV3-1/TRBV3-2,.,TRBJ2-1,CASSQASSEQFF,TGTGCCAGCAGCCAAGCCTCGAGTGAGCAGTTCTTC
.,TRBV7-9,TRBD1,TRBJ2-5,CASSLTTGGQETQYF,TGTGCCAGCAGCTTGACGACAGGGGGTCAAGAGACCCAGTACTTC
.,TRBV12-3/TRBV12-4,.,TRBJ1-2,CASSFRENYGYTF,TGTGCCAGCAGTTTTAGAGAGAACTATGGCTACACCTTC
.,TRBV3-1/TRBV3-2,TRBD1,TRBJ1-3,CASSQLTGPSGNTIYF,TGTGCCAGCAGCCAATTGACAGGGCCCTCTGGAAACACCATATATTTT
.,TRBV29-1,TRBD1,TRBJ1-5,CSVQAGTGGRDQPQHF,TGCAGCGTCCAAGCCGGGACAGGGGGAAGGGATCAGCCCCAGCATTTT
.,TRBV9,TRBD1,TRBJ1-5,CASTAPGTGDQPQHF,TGTGCCAGCACCGCCCCCGGGACAGGGGATCAGCCCCAGCATTTT
few,TRBV28,TRBD1,TRBJ1-6,CASRELGGTYNSPLHF,TGTGCCAGCAGAGAACTAGGGGGCACCTATAATTCACCCCTCCACTTT
.,TRBV28,.,TRBJ1-3,CASSLGGSLTGNTIYF,TGTGCCAGCAGTTTAGGAGGGTCTCTAACTGGAAACACCATATATTTT
.,TRBV5-1,TRBD2,TRBJ2-2,CASSYIAGVNTGELFF,TGCGCCAGCAGCTACATAGCGGGAGTTAACACCGGGGAGCTGTTTTTT
.,TRBV18,.,TRBJ2-2,CASSLQLDSNTGELFF,TGTGCCAGCTCACTACAGCTAGACAGTAACACCGGGGAGCTGTTTTTT
.,TRBV5-1,TRBD2,TRBJ2-3,CASSWGDPSGGSDTQYF,TGCGCCAGCAGCTGGGGAGACCCTAGCGGGGGCTCAGATACGCAGTATTTT
.,TRBV28,TRBD1,TRBJ1-5,CASNPRDSRNQPQHF,TGTGCCAGCAATCCGAGGGACAGTCGCAATCAGCCCCAGCATTTT
.,TRBV6-1,.,TRBJ1-3,CASSDGASGNTIYF,TGTGCCAGCAGTGATGGGGCGTCCGGAAACACCATATATTTT
.,TRBV25-1,TRBD2,TRBJ2-7,CASKREGYEQYF,TGTGCCAGCAAAAGGGAGGGGTACGAGCAGTACTTC
.,TRBV9,TRBD1,TRBJ1-2,CASSVAGQGIGGYTF,TGTGCCAGCAGCGTAGCGGGACAGGGGATCGGCGGCTACACCTTC
.,TRBV10-2,.,TRBJ2-2,CASRGDPGRTGELFF,TGCGCCAGCAGGGGAGACCCCGGGCGCACCGGGGAGCTGTTTTTT
.,TRBV11-2,TRBD1,TRBJ2-1,CASRDRVGHNEQFF,TGTGCCAGTCGGGACAGGGTAGGGCACAATGAGCAGTTCTTC
.,TRBV2,.,TRBJ2-2,CASSDRGRSTGELFF,TGTGCCAGCAGTGACCGGGGGAGGAGCACCGGGGAGCTGTTTTTT
.,TRBV6-5,.,TRBJ1-1,CAVAGRSTEAFF,TGTGCCGTGGCAGGGCGGTCCACTGAAGCTTTCTTT
.,TRBV30,.,TRBJ1-5,CAWGLRGHPHF,TGTGCCTGGGGCCTCAGGGGCCACCCGCATTTT
.,TRBV7-8,TRBD2,TRBJ2-6,CASRPTSSGANVLTF,TGTGCCAGCAGACCGACTAGCTCCGGGGCCAACGTCCTGACTTTC
.,TRBV5-5,.,TRBJ2-2,CASSFREIPGELFF,TGTGCCAGCAGCTTTAGGGAGATCCCCGGGGAGCTGTTTTTT
.,TRBV19,.,TRBJ2-5,CASSINRKETQYF,TGTGCCAGTAGTATTAACAGAAAAGAGACCCAGTACTTC
.,TRBV7-2,.,TRBJ2-5,CASSSVPSSRRMRETQYF,TGTGCCAGCAGCTCAGTCCCTAGTTCAAGGAGGATGCGAGAGACCCAGTACTTC